The clone carrying this T cell receptor (beta chain) has more than one count but fewer than ten. TCRdb recomputed calls from the RT-PCR reads with MiXCR, one row per CDR3 protein. The sample consists of about 680,000 distinct CDR3 sequences, 13% to 15% of them appearing once. CDR1 MDHEN and CDR2 SYDVKM come from the germline V gene. Trimming removed 5 bases from V and 5 bases from J, with 13 bases in between. This CDR3 is 13 amino acids long. This clonotype was obtained from a female donor in good health, serving as a healthy control. The chain combines TRBV28 with TRBJ2-7; D possibly corresponds to TRBD1 (6 bases). Sample: memory CD4+ T cells from blood. CDR3 in amino acids: CASSVLQGNEQYF. The CDR3 bases are TGTGCCAGCAGTGTCTTACAGGGTAACGAGCAGTACTTC.